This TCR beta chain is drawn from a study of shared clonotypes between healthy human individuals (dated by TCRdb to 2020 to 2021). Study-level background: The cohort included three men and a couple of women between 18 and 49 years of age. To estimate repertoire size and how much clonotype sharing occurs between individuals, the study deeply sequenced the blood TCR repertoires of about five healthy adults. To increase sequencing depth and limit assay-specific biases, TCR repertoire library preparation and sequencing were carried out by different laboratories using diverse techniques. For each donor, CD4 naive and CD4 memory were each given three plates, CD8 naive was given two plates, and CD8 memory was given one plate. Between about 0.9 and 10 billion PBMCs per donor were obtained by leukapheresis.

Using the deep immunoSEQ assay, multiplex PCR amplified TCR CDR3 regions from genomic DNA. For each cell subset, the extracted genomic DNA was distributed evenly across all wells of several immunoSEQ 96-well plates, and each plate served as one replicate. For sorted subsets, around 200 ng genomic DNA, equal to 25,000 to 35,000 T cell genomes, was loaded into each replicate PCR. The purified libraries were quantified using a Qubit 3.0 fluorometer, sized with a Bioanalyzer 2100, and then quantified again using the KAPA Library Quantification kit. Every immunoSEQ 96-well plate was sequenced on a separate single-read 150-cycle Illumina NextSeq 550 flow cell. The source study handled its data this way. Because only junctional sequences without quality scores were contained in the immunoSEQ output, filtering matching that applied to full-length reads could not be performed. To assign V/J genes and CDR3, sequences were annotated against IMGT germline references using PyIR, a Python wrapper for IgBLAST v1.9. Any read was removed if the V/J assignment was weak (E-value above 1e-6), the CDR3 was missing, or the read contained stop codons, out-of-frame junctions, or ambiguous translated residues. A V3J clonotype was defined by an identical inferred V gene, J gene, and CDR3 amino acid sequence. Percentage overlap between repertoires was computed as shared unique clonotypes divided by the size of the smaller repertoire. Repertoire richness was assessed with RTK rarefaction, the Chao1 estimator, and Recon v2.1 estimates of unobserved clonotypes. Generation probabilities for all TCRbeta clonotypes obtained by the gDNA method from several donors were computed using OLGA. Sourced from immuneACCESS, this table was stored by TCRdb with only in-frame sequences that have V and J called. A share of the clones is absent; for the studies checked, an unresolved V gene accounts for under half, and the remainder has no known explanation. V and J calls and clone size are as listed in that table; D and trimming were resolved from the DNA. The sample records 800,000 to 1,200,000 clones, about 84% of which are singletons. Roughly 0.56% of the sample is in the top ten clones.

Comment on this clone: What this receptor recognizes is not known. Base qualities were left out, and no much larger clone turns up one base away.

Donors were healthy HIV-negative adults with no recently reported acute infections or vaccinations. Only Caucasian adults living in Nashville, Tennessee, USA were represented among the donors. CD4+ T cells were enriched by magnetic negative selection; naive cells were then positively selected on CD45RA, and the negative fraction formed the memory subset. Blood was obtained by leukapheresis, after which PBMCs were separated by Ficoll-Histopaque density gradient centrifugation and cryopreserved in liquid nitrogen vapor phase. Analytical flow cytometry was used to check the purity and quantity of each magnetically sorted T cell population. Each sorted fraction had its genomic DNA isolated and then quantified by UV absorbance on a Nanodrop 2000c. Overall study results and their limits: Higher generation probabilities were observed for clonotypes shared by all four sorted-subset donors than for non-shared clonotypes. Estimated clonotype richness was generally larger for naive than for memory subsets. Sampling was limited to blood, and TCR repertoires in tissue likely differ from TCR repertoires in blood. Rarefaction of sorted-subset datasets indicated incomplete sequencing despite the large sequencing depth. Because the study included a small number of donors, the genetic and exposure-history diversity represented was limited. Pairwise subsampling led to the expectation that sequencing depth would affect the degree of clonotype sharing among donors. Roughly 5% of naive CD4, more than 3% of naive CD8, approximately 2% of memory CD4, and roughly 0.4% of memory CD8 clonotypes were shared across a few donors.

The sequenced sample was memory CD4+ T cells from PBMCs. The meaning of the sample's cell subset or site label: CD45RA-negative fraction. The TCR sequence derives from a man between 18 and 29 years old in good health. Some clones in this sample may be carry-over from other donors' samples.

The DNA sequence follows: TGTGCCAGCAGCTTGGTTTTGGGACAGCTATACGAGCAGTACTTC. Its protein product is CASSLVLGQLYEQYF. The rearrangement combines TRBV11-2 with TRBJ2-7; 7 middle bases align to TRBD1. CDR1 and CDR2, looked up from the germline V gene, are SGHAT and FQNNGV. The junction shows trimming of 3 bases on V and 4 bases on J, and the gene matches do not reach 9 bases of it. The CDR3 has 15 amino acids, counting the end cysteine and phenylalanine. The CDR3 DNA has 45 bases and is translated from base 1.